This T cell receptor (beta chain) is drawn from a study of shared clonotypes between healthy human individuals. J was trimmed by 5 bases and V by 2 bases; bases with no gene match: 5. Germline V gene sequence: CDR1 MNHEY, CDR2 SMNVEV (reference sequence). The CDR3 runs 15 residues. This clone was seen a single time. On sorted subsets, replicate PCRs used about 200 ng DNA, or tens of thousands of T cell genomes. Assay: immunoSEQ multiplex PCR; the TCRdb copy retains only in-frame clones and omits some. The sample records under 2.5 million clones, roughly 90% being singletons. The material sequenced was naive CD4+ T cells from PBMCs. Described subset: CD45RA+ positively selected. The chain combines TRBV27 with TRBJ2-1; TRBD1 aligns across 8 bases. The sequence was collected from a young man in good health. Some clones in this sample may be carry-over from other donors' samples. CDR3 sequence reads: CASSLEGQADNEQFF. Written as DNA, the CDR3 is TGTGCCAGCAGTTTAGAGGGACAGGCGGACAATGAGCAGTTCTTC.